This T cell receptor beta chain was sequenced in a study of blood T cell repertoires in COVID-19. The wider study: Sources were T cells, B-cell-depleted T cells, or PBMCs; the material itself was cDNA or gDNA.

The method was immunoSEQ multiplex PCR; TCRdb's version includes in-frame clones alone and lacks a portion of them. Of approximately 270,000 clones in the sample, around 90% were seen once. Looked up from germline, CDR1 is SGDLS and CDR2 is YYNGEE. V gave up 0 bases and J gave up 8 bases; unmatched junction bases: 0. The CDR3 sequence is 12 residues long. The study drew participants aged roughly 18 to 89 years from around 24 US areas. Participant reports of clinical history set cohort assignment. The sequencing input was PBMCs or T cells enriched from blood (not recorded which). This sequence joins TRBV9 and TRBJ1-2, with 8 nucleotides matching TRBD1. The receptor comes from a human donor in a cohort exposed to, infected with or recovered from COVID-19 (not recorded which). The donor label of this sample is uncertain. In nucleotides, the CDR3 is TGTGCCAGCAGCGTAGACAGGGGGGGCTACACCTTC. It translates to CASSVDRGGYTF.